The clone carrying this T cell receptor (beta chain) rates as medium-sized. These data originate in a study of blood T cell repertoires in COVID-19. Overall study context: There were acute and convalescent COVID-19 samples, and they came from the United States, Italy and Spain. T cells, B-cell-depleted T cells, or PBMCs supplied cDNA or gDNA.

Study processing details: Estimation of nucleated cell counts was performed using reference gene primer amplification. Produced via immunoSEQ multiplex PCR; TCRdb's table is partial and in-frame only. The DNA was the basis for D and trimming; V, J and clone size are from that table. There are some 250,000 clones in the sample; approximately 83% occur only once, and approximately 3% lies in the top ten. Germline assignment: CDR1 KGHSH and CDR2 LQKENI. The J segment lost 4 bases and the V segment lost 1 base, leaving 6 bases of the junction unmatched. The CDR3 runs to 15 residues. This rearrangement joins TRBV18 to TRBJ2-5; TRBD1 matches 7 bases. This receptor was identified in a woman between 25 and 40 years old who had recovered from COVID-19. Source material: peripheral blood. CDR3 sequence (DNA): TGTGCCAGCTCACCACTCCGACAGGGCGGAGAGACCCAGTACTTC. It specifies CASSPLRQGGETQYF. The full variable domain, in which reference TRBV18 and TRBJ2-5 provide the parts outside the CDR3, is NAGVMQNPRHLVRRRGQEARLRCSPMKGHSHVYWYRQLPEEGLKFMVYLQKENIIDESGMPKERFSAEFPKEGPSILRIQQVVRGDSAAYFCASSPLRQGGETQYFGPGTRLLVL.